This passage covers 6 T cell receptor beta chains from one sample sequenced in a study of T-cell memory formation after mild COVID-19. Using its own MiXCR run on the 5' RACE reads, TCRdb lists one record per CDR3 protein. The data show 350,000 to 500,000 distinct CDR3 sequences, roughly 18% seen once. The sequenced material came from PBMCs or a T cell subset sorted from them (not recorded which). Receptors were obtained from a man in his late teens or twenties who had mild COVID-19 (a few samples of this study predate the infection). Cell type and time point are not known.

This clonotype has a handful of counts. The rearrangement joins TRBV7-8 to TRBJ2-2; 13 positions agree with TRBD2. This CDR3 has 17 residues. With V trimmed by 1 base and J by 5 bases, 4 bases remained unmatched. The V gene's germline CDR1 is SGHVS and CDR2 FQNEAQ. The CDR3 region is CASSLGTSGGLTGELFF. In DNA, the CDR3 is TGTGCCAGCAGCTTAGGGACTAGCGGGGGATTAACCGGGGAGCTGTTTTTT. Looking up the rest from reference TRBV7-8 and TRBJ2-2 gives the full variable domain: GAGVSQSPRYKVAKRGQDVALRCDPISGHVSLFWYQQALGQGPEFLTYFQNEAQLDKSGLPSDRFFAERPEGSVSTLKIQRTQQEDSAVYLCASSLGTSGGLTGELFFGEGSRLTVL.

This clonotype is classed as large. The chain joins TRBV9 to TRBJ2-1; 8 nucleotides agree with TRBD2. The CDR3 is made up of 17 amino acids. J gave up 4 bases and V 4 bases, and 13 bases lay outside the gene matches. Germline V CDR1 and CDR2: SGDLS, YYNGEE. The CDR3 reads CASSPGGVGGGYNEQFF. The CDR3 nucleotides read TGTGCCAGCAGCCCCGGAGGAGTCGGCGGGGGGTACAATGAGCAGTTCTTC.

This clonotype was recorded many times. The rearrangement uses TRBV5-1 and TRBJ2-3; the D call may be TRBD1 or TRBD2 (5 bases each). Per germline, CDR1 SGHRS and CDR2 YFSETQ. The V end was cut by 8 bases, the J end by 1 base, with 14 bases between. There are 14 residues in the CDR3. The CDR3 DNA sequence: TGCGCCAGTTATATCGGGGCACGCACAGATACGCAGTATTTT. It encodes CASYIGARTDTQYF.

This clonotype was counted ten times or more. This sequence joins TRBV12-3 or TRBV12-4 and TRBJ2-7; a weak D match, TRBD2 (6 bases). CDR3 length: 13 residues. V lost 0 bases and J 6 bases, leaving 9 bases between the germline ends. DNA of the CDR3: TGTGCCAGCAGTTTAGCCAGTAGCGGCGAGCAGTACTTC. Its protein is CASSLASSGEQYF.

This clonotype occurred a few times. The chain combines TRBV11-2 with TRBJ2-3; tentatively, D is TRBD2 (7 bases). V was clipped by 5 bases and J by 2 bases, with 17 bases between them. There are 16 residues in the CDR3. Per germline, CDR1 SGHAT and CDR2 FQNNGV. Here the CDR3 DNA reads TGTGCCAGCAGCCCCCAAAGGGGGGGGGCCACAGATACGCAGTATTTT. Amino acids: CASSPQRGGATDTQYF.

This clonotype appeared a few times. This chain uses TRBV3-1 with TRBJ2-1; 11 bases fit TRBD2. J lost 4 bases, V lost 2 bases, and 7 bases had no gene match. The CDR3 is 17 residues long. Germline CDR1 reads LGHDT; CDR2 reads YNNKEL (reference sequence). CDR3 sequence (DNA): TGTGCCAGCAGCCAAATCCTAGCGGGGGGCCTATACAATGAGCAGTTCTTC. As protein: CASSQILAGGLYNEQFF.